This entry lists 10 T cell receptor beta chains sequenced from one sample in a study of cytomegalovirus exposure and HLA in healthy donors. PCR amplification relied on 60 Vbeta primers (plus 13 Jbeta primers). The method was immunoSEQ multiplex PCR; TCRdb's version includes in-frame clones alone and lacks a portion of them. The profile shows around 130,000 clones, around three quarters of them singletons. Sequencing used PBMCs. The receptors were gathered from a man aged 25 to 45 in good health and CMV-seronegative.

V gene TRBV4-2 combines with J gene TRBJ1-1, with 9 bases fitting TRBD1. Unmatched junction bases numbered 1, after V lost 2 bases and J lost 0 bases. Germline-derived CDR1 and CDR2 are LGHNA and YNFKEQ. This CDR3 has 15 amino acids. CDR3 sequence reads: CASSQNRGLNTEAFF. In DNA form, the CDR3 reads TGTGCCAGCAGCCAAAACAGGGGGCTGAACACTGAAGCTTTCTTT.

The rearrangement joins TRBV4-1 to TRBJ2-7; D unresolved. Trimming cost V 4 bases and J 2 bases, with 15 bases left between them. CDR3 length: 15 amino acids. The germline CDR1 and CDR2 sequences are MGHRA and YSYEKL. This chain's CDR3 is CASSRNTQITYEQYF. The DNA for the CDR3 is TGCGCCAGCAGCCGGAACACACAGATCACCTACGAGCAGTACTTC.

The chain couples TRBV5-6 to TRBJ1-1; D remains ambiguous. Germline V gene lookup returns CDR1 SGHDT and CDR2 YYEEEE. The ends were cut back, 2 bases at V and 2 bases at J, with 10 bases in the middle. CDR3 size: 14 residues. This CDR3 is CASSFQARNTEAFF. CDR3 DNA: TGTGCCAGCAGCTTTCAGGCGCGCAACACTGAAGCTTTCTTT.

The rearrangement joins TRBV25-1 to TRBJ1-6; D gene unclear. V lost 1 base, J lost 9 bases, and 10 bases lay in between. Germline CDR1 reads MGHDK; CDR2 reads SYGVNS. This CDR3 spans 14 amino acids. The CDR3 coding sequence is TGTGCCAGCAGTGAATTTTACAAACGTTCACCCCTCCACTTT. Its translation: CASSEFYKRSPLHF.

This clone was picked up a small number of times. V gene TRBV7-2 combines with J gene TRBJ2-1; tentative D call: TRBD1 (6 bases). The germline V gene has CDR1 SGHTA and CDR2 FQGNSA. V was pared by 5 bases and J by 3 bases, with 17 bases between. The CDR3 has 16 amino acids. The CDR3, as DNA: TGTGCCAGCAGCAAAGGGAGTGTAGGGGGCTACAATGAGCAGTTCTTC. Translated, it gives CASSKGSVGGYNEQFF.

This chain connects TRBV5-4 to TRBJ1-2, with TRBD1 matching 7 bases. CDR3 length: 13 amino acids. Trimming took 6 bases from V and 6 from J; bases not matched to a gene: 8. The germline V gene has CDR1 SGHNT and CDR2 YYREEE (reference sequence). In nucleotides, the CDR3 is TGTGCCAGCACCCAGGGACAGTATGATGGCTACACCTTC. Residues: CASTQGQYDGYTF.

V gene TRBV10-3 combines with J gene TRBJ2-3; TRBD1 matches 8 bases. This CDR3 is 15 amino acids long. The V segment lost 5 bases and the J segment 2 bases; nucleotides outside the gene matches: 6. CDR1 is ENHRY and CDR2 is SYGVKD in the germline V gene. The chain's CDR3 is CAISFGTGLTDTQYF. For the CDR3, the DNA is TGTGCCATCAGTTTCGGGACAGGCCTCACAGATACGCAGTATTTT.

The chain links TRBV5-1 to TRBJ1-1; 8 bases align to TRBD1. Per the germline V gene, CDR1 is SGHRS and CDR2 is YFSETQ. CDR3 size: 14 residues. Unmatched junction bases numbered 7, after V lost 8 bases and J lost 1 base. The CDR3 reads CASLTGEGNTEAFF. CDR3 sequence (DNA): TGCGCCAGTCTGACAGGGGAGGGGAACACTGAAGCTTTCTTT.

The rearrangement links TRBV11-2 to TRBJ1-4; possibly TRBD1 for D (5 bases). Germline V gene data show CDR1 as SGHAT and CDR2 as FQNNGV. Trimming stripped 4 bases from V and 8 bases from J, with 11 bases between. The CDR3 spans 13 residues. Here the CDR3 reads CASSWGPTEKLFF. CDR3 nucleotides: TGTGCCAGCAGCTGGGGCCCCACCGAAAAACTGTTTTTT.

This sequence joins TRBV15 and TRBJ2-1; 8 bases line up with TRBD2. J was trimmed by 7 bases and V by 2 bases; bases with no gene match: 13. Germline CDR1 is LNHNV and CDR2 is YYDKDF (reference sequence). The CDR3 totals 17 residues. The CDR3 region has the DNA TGTGCCACCAGCAGAAAGACAGCGGGAGCCCTGTTGAATGAGCAGTTCTTC. Amino acids: CATSRKTAGALLNEQFF.